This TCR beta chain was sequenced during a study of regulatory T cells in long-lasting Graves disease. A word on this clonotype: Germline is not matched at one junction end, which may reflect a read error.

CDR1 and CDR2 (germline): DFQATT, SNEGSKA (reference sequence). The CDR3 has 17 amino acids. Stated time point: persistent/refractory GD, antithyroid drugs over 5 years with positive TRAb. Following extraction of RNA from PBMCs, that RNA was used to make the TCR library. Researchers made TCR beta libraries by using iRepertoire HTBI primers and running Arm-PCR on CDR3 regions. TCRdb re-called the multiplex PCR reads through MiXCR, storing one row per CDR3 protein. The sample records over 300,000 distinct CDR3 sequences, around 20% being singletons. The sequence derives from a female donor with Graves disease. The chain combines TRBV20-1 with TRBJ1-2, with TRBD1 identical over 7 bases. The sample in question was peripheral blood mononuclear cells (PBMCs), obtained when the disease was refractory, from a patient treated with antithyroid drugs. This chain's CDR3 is CSARDPKLIQGNYDYTF. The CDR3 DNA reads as TGCAGTGCTAGAGATCCAAAACTCATACAGGGGAACTATGACTACACCTTC.